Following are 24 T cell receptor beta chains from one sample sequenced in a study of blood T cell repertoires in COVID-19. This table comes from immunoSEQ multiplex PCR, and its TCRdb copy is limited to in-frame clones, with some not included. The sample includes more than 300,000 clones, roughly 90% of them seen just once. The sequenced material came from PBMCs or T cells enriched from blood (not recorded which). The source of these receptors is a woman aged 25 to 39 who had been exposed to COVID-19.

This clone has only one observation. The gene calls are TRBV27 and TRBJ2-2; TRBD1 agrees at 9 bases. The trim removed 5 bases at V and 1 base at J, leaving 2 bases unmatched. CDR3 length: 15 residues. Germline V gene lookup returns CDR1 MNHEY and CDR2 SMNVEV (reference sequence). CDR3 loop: CASSRTGENTGELFF. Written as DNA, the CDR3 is TGTGCCAGCAGTCGGACAGGGGAGAACACCGGGGAGCTGTTTTTT.

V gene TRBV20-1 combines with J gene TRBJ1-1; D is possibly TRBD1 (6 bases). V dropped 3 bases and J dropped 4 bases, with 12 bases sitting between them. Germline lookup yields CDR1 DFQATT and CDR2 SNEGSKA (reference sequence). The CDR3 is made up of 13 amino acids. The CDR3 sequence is CSASRGKGTEAFF. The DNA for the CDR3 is TGCAGTGCTAGTAGGGGGAAGGGCACTGAAGCTTTCTTT.

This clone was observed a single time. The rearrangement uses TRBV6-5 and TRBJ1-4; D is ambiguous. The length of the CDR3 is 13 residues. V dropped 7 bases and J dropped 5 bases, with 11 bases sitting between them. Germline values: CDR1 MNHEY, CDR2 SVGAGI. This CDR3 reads CASMRQNNEKLFF. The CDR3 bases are TGTGCCAGCATGCGGCAGAACAATGAAAAACTGTTTTTT.

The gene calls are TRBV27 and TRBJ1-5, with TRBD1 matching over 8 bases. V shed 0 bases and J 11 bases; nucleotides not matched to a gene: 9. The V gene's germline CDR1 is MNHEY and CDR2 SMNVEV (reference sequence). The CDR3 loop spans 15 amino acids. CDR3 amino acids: CASSLSRGQVKSQHF. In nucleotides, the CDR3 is TGTGCCAGCAGTTTATCGAGGGGACAGGTGAAGTCCCAGCATTTT.

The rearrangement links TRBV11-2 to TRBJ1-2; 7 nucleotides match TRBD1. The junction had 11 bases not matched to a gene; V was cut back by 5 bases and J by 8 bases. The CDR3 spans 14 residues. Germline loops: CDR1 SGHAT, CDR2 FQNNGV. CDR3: CASSREGQRDGYTF. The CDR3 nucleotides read TGTGCCAGCAGCCGAGAGGGACAGCGAGACGGCTACACCTTC. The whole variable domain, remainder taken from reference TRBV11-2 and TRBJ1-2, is EAGVAQSPRYKIIEKRQSVAFWCNPISGHATLYWYQQILGQGPKLLIQFQNNGVVDDSQLPKDRFSAERLKGVDSTLKIQPAKLEDSAVYLCASSREGQRDGYTFGSGTRLTVV.

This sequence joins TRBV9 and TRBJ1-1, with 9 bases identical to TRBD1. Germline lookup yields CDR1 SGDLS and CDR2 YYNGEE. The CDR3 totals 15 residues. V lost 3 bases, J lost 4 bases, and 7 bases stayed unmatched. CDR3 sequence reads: CASSARTGAGTEAFF. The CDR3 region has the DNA TGTGCCAGCAGCGCAAGGACAGGGGCGGGCACTGAAGCTTTCTTT.

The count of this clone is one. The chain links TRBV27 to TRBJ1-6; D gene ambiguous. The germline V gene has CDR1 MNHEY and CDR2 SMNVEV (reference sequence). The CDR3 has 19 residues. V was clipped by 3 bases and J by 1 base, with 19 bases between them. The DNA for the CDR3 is TGTGCCAGCAGTTTGAACCCTACGCCTTCGGGATCCTATAATTCACCCCTCCACTTT. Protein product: CASSLNPTPSGSYNSPLHF.

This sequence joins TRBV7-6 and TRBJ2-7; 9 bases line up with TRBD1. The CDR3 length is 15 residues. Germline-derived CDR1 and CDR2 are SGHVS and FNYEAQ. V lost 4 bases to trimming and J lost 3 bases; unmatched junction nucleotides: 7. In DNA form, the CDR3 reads TGTGCCAGCAGCTACAGGGGGCCTAGAGACTACGAGCAGTACTTC. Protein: CASSYRGPRDYEQYF.

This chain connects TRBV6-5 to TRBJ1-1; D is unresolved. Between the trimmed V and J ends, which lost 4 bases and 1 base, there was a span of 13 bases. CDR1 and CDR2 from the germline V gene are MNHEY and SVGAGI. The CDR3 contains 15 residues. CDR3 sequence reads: CASSSLSSGNTEAFF. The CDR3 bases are TGTGCCAGCAGTTCCCTTTCCTCAGGGAACACTGAAGCTTTCTTT.

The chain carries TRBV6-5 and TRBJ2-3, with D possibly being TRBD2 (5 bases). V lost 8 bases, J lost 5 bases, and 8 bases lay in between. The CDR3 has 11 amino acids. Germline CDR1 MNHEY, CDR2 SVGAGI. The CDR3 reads CASGLGDTQYF. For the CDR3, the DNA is TGTGCCAGCGGACTTGGAGATACGCAGTATTTT.

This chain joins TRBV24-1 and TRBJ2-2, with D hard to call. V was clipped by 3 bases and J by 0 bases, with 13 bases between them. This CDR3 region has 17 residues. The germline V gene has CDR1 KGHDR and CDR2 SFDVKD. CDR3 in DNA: TGTGCCACCAGTGATACCCGTAGAGCTTCGAACACCGGGGAGCTGTTTTTT. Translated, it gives CATSDTRRASNTGELFF.

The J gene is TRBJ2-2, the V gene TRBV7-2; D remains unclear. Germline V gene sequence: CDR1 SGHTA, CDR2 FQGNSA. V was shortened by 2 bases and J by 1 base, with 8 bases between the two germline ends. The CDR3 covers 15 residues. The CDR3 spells CASSLIPGNTGELFF. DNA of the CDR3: TGTGCCAGCAGCTTAATCCCGGGGAACACCGGGGAGCTGTTTTTT.

The CDR3 sequence: CASSLTRRGHTPTNEKLFF. The DNA for the CDR3 is TGTGCCAGTAGTTTGACGCGCAGGGGCCATACCCCAACTAATGAAAAACTGTTTTTT. The V and J genes are TRBV19 and TRBJ1-4, with a weak D call TRBD1 (6 bases). Per germline, CDR1 LNHDA and CDR2 SQIVND (reference sequence). CDR3 length equals 19 residues. Trimming stripped 5 bases from V and 0 bases from J, with 22 bases between.

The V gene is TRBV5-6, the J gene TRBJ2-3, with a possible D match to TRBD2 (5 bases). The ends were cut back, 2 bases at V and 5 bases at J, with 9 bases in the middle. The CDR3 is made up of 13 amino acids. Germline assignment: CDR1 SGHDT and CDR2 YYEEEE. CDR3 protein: CASSLPSLDTQYF. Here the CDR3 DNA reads TGTGCCAGCAGCTTACCTAGCTTAGATACGCAGTATTTT.

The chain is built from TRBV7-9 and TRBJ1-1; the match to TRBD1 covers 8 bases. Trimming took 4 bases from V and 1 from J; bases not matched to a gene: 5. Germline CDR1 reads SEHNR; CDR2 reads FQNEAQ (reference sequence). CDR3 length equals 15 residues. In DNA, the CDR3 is TGTGCCAGCAGCTCCTCGGGACAGGAGAACACTGAAGCTTTCTTT. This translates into CASSSSGQENTEAFF.

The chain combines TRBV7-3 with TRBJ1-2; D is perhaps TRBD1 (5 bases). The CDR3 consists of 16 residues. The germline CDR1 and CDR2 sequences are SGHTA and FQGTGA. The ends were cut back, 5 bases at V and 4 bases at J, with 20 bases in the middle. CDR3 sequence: CASSPTGGGGVYGYTF. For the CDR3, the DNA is TGTGCCAGCAGCCCGACCGGGGGGGGAGGGGTCTATGGCTACACCTTC. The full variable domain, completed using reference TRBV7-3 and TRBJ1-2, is GAGVSQTPSNKVTEKGKYVELRCDPISGHTALYWYRQSLGQGPEFLIYFQGTGAADDSGLPNDRFFAVRPEGSVSTLKIQRTERGDSAVYLCASSPTGGGGVYGYTFGSGTRLTVV.

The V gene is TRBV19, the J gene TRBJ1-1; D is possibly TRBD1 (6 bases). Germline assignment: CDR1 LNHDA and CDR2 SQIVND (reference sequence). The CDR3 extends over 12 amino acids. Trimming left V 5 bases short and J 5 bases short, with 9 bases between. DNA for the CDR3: TGTGCCAGTAGTGAGGGGGATACTGAAGCTTTCTTT. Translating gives CASSEGDTEAFF.

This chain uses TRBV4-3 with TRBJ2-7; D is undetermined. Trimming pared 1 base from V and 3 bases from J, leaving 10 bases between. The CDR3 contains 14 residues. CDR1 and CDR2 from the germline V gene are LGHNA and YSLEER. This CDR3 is CASSQAHTFYEQYF. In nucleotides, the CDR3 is TGCGCCAGCAGCCAAGCCCACACATTCTACGAGCAGTACTTC.

CDR3 nucleotide sequence: TGTGCCAGCTCATCCGGTCCGTACAATGAGCAGTTCTTC. This sequence encodes CASSSGPYNEQFF. The chain couples TRBV18 to TRBJ2-1; no firm D call. The CDR3 runs 13 residues. The ends were cut back, 5 bases at V and 4 bases at J, with 9 bases in the middle. Per germline, CDR1 KGHSH and CDR2 LQKENI. Combining the CDR3 with reference TRBV18 and TRBJ2-1 gives the whole variable domain NAGVMQNPRHLVRRRGQEARLRCSPMKGHSHVYWYRQLPEEGLKFMVYLQKENIIDESGMPKERFSAEFPKEGPSILRIQQVVRGDSAAYFCASSSGPYNEQFFGPGTRLTVL.

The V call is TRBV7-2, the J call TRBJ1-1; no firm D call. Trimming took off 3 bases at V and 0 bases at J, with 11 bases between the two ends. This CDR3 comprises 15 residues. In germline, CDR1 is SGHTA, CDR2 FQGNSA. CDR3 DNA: TGTGCCAGCAGCTTTGTGTGGCAGGTGAACACTGAAGCTTTCTTT. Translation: CASSFVWQVNTEAFF.

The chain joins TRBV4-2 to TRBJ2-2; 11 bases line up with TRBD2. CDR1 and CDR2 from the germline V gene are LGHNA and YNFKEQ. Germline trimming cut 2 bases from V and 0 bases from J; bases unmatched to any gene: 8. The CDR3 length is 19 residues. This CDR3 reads CASSQNLKGLAANTGELFF. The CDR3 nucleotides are TGTGCCAGCAGCCAAAACTTAAAGGGACTAGCGGCGAACACCGGGGAGCTGTTTTTT.

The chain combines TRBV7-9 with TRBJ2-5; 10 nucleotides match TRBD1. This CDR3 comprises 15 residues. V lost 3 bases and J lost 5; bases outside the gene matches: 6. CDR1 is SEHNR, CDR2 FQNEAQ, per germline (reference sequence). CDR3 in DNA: TGTGCCAGCAGCTTTACGGGACAGGGGAGGGAGACCCAGTACTTC. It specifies CASSFTGQGRETQYF.

The CDR3 loop reads CASSLRGIYGYTF. The CDR3 DNA reads TGTGCCAGCAGCTTGCGGGGGATCTATGGCTACACCTTC. The chain couples TRBV5-4 to TRBJ1-2; perhaps TRBD1 as D (5 bases). Germline CDR1 and CDR2: SGHNT and YYREEE (reference sequence). With 1 base removed from V and 4 bases from J, the gap between germline ends came to 8 bases. This CDR3 is 13 amino acids long.

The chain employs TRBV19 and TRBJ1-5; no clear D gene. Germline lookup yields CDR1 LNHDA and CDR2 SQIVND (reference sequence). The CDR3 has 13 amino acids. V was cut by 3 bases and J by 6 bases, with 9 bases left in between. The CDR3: CASSMGRVQPQHF. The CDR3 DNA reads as TGTGCCAGTAGTATGGGGAGGGTTCAGCCCCAGCATTTT.